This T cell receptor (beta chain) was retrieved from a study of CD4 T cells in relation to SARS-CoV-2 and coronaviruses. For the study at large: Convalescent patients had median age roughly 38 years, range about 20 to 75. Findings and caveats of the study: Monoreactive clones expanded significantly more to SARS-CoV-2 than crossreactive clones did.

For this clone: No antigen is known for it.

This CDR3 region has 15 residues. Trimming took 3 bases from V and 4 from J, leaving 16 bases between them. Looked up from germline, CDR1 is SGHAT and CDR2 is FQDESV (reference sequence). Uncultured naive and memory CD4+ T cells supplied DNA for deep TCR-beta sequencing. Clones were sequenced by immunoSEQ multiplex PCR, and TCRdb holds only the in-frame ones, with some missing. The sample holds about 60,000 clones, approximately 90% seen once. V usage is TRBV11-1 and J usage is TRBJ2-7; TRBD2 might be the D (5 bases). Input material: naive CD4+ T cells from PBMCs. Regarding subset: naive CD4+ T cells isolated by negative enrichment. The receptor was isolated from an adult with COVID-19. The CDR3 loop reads CASSFHGLAVYEQYF. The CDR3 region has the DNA TGTGCCAGCAGCTTTCACGGGCTAGCCGTTTACGAGCAGTACTTC.